This TCR beta chain was sequenced during a study of shared clonotypes between healthy human individuals. In the study overall: Sampling drew on donors who were a couple of women and three men aged 18 to 49. Study conclusions and caveats: The sole specimen, blood, was sampled, and tissue repertoires likely differ.

The CDR3 spans 12 residues. Deletions cut 5 bases from V and 5 bases from J, with 9 bases between. CDR1 is SGHVS and CDR2 is FNYEAQ in the germline V gene. All participating donors were Caucasian adults from Nashville, Tennessee. As regards this clone: Its antigen remains unknown.

It was approximately 280 ng DNA, about 33,000 T cell genomes, that went into each replicate PCR of unsorted PBMC. Assay: immunoSEQ multiplex PCR; the TCRdb copy retains only in-frame clones and omits some. The sample has approximately 480,000 clones, over 75% seen once. The sequenced material came from PBMCs. The genes are TRBV7-6 and TRBJ2-5; the D gene could be TRBD1 or TRBD2 (5 bases each). This sequence was found in a woman between 40 and 50 years old in good health. Some clones in this sample may be carry-over from other donors' samples. The DNA for the CDR3 is TGTGCCAGCAGCCCTGAGGGGGAGACCCAGTACTTC. Protein sequence: CASSPEGETQYF.